This entry lists 12 T cell receptor beta chains sequenced from one sample in a study of blood T cell repertoires in COVID-19. The table came from immunoSEQ multiplex PCR; TCRdb's copy has only in-frame clones and leaves some out. The data contain 100,000 to 150,000 clones, about 86% of them singletons. The source material was PBMCs or T cells enriched from blood (not recorded which). These receptor sequences come from a middle-aged man with acute COVID-19.

The chain has TRBV6-5 and TRBJ2-5; D possibly corresponds to TRBD1 (6 bases). Trimming shortened V by 4 bases and J by 2 bases, and 8 bases separated the two germline ends. Germline CDR1 reads MNHEY; CDR2 reads SVGAGI. The CDR3 contains 13 residues. This CDR3 reads CASSWTEQETQYF. The CDR3, as DNA: TGTGCCAGCAGTTGGACAGAGCAAGAGACCCAGTACTTC.

V is TRBV7-9 and J is TRBJ1-1; no reliable D call. The V gene lost 6 bases and the J gene lost 5 bases, with 10 bases spanning the gap. CDR3 size: 12 residues. From germline, CDR1 is SEHNR and CDR2 FQNEAQ (reference sequence). The CDR3 nucleotides are TGTGCCAGCAGGGGAGAGAGAACTGAAGCTTTCTTT. It is translated as CASRGERTEAFF.

The chain uses TRBV18 and TRBJ1-1; TRBD1 is a possible D gene (6 bases). The V gene lost 1 base and the J gene lost 1 base, with 10 bases spanning the gap. The CDR3 runs to 15 residues. Germline V CDR1 and CDR2: KGHSH, LQKENI. For the CDR3, the DNA is TGTGCCAGCTCACCACGGCGGGGGCAGAACACTGAAGCTTTCTTT. Translated: CASSPRRGQNTEAFF.

The chain carries TRBV28 and TRBJ2-3; 9 bases agree with TRBD1. This CDR3 has 16 residues. Trimming removed 6 bases from V and 2 bases from J; junction bases left unmatched: 9. Per germline, CDR1 MDHEN and CDR2 SYDVKM. Written as DNA, the CDR3 is TGTGCCAGCAGCGCGGCGACAGGGGGTAACACAGATACGCAGTATTTT. Amino acids: CASSAATGGNTDTQYF.

The chain combines TRBV5-1 with TRBJ2-5; 10 bases match TRBD2. V lost 4 bases, J lost 2 bases, and 23 bases stayed unmatched. The CDR3 covers 21 residues. CDR1 and CDR2 from the germline V gene are SGHRS and YFSETQ. CDR3 sequence reads: CASSPLPGLASRGGKQETQYF. The CDR3 DNA sequence: TGCGCCAGCAGCCCACTGCCGGGACTAGCGTCAAGAGGGGGAAAGCAAGAGACCCAGTACTTC.

This clone appeared many times. The chain has TRBV6-2 or TRBV6-3 and TRBJ1-1, with D unresolved. Per the germline V gene, CDR1 is MNHEY and CDR2 is SVGEGT. CDR3 length equals 14 residues. Trimming removed 4 bases at V and 1 base at J, with 10 bases between. The CDR3 coding sequence is TGTGCCAGCAGTTCAACTTACCCGAACACTGAAGCTTTCTTT. Protein sequence: CASSSTYPNTEAFF.

The rearrangement joins TRBV19 to TRBJ1-1; TRBD1 matches at 7 bases. V was clipped by 7 bases and J by 4 bases; unmatched bases: 3. Germline V CDR1 and CDR2: LNHDA, SQIVND (reference sequence). The CDR3 has 12 amino acids. The CDR3 DNA reads TGTGCCAGTAACGAGGGGGCCACTGAAGCTTTCTTT. Translating it yields CASNEGATEAFF.

The chain has TRBV5-1 and TRBJ2-3; D is perhaps TRBD2 (5 bases). There are 14 residues in the CDR3. Trimming cost V 4 bases and J 1 base, with 10 bases left between them. Per the germline V gene, CDR1 is SGHRS and CDR2 is YFSETQ. The CDR3 nucleotides read TGCGCCAGCAGCCTAGGAGGCGGCACAGATACGCAGTATTTT. Protein product: CASSLGGGTDTQYF. Complete variable domain (other parts from reference TRBV5-1 and TRBJ2-3): KAGVTQTPRYLIKTRGQQVTLSCSPISGHRSVSWYQQTPGQGLQFLFEYFSETQRNKGNFPGRFSGRQFSNSRSEMNVSTLELGDSALYLCASSLGGGTDTQYFGPGTRLTVL.

For the CDR3, the DNA is TGTGCCAGCAGTTTCCCGTATGCGGGAGGGCCGGGCGGGGAGCTGTTTTTT. Translating it yields CASSFPYAGGPGGELFF. The chain carries TRBV28 and TRBJ2-2; TRBD2 matches at 9 bases. Germline trimming cut 3 bases from V and 7 bases from J; bases unmatched to any gene: 12. Per the germline V gene, CDR1 is MDHEN and CDR2 is SYDVKM. The CDR3 runs 17 residues.

This chain uses TRBV29-1 with TRBJ2-3; 9 bases are shared with TRBD1. From germline, CDR1 is SQVTM and CDR2 ANQGSEA. V lost 6 bases, J lost 2 bases, and 6 bases stayed unmatched. The length of the CDR3 is 14 residues. The CDR3 sequence: CSVTGTGNTDTQYF. CDR3 sequence (DNA): TGCAGCGTGACCGGGACAGGGAACACAGATACGCAGTATTTT.

For the CDR3, the DNA is TGTGCCAGCAGCCTGGACACCCCCTACAATGAGCAGTTCTTC. As protein: CASSLDTPYNEQFF. The gene calls are TRBV7-9 and TRBJ2-1, with D perhaps matching TRBD1 (5 bases). Per germline, CDR1 SEHNR and CDR2 FQNEAQ (reference sequence). CDR3 length equals 14 residues. Trimming pared 5 bases from V and 2 bases from J, leaving 10 bases between.

The CDR3 protein is CASSPSGPYEQYF. In DNA, the CDR3 is TGTGCCAGCTCACCATCAGGGCCGTACGAGCAGTACTTC. V gene TRBV18 combines with J gene TRBJ2-7; D is perhaps TRBD1 (5 bases). The ends were cut back, 2 bases at V and 4 bases at J, with 9 bases in the middle. The length of the CDR3 is 13 residues. Germline CDR1 reads KGHSH; CDR2 reads LQKENI.